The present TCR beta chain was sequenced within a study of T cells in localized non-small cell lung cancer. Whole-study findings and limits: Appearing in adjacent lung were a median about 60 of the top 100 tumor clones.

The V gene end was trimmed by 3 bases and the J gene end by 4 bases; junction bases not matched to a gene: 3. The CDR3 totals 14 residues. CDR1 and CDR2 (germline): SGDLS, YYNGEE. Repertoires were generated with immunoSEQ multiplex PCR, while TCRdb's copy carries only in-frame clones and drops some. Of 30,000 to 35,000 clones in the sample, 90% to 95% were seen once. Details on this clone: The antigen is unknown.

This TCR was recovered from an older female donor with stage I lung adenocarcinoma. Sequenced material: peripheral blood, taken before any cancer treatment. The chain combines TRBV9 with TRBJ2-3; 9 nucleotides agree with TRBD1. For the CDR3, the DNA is TGTGCCAGCAGCGCCGGACAGGGGCCAGATACGCAGTATTTT. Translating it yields CASSAGQGPDTQYF.